One sample yielded the 5 T cell receptor beta chains listed below, sequenced in a study of beta chain features in type 1 diabetes. The investigators reverse transcribed all of the isolated RNA, so they sequenced expressed TCRB transcripts. Sequenced by immunoSEQ multiplex PCR; TCRdb stores in-frame clones only, minus some. The sample comprises around 330,000 clones, around 10% of which are singletons, and 0.015% rests with the top ten. Material: naive CD4+ T cells from blood. These receptors were collected from a woman in her twenties or thirties in good health.

The chain has TRBV28 and TRBJ2-2, with D maybe TRBD2 (6 bases). This CDR3 region has 13 residues. In germline, CDR1 is MDHEN, CDR2 SYDVKM. V was pared by 6 bases and J by 6 bases, with 11 bases between. The CDR3 region is CASSWRGAGELFF. The CDR3 region has the DNA TGTGCCAGCAGCTGGCGGGGAGCCGGGGAGCTGTTTTTT. The complete variable domain, with remaining parts taken from reference TRBV28 and TRBJ2-2, reads DVKVTQSSRYLVKRTGEKVFLECVQDMDHENMFWYRQDPGLGLRLIYFSYDVKMKEKGDIPEGYSVSREKKERFSLILESASTNQTSMYLCASSWRGAGELFFGEGSRLTVL.

This clone was picked up a small number of times. This chain connects TRBV4-2 to TRBJ1-2; 8 bases agree with TRBD1. J gave up 6 bases and V 5 bases, and 5 bases lay outside the gene matches. The CDR3 extends over 13 amino acids. Germline V gene data show CDR1 as LGHNA and CDR2 as YNFKEQ. CDR3 loop: CASSYGQGHGYTF. The DNA for the CDR3 is TGTGCCAGCAGCTACGGACAGGGACATGGCTACACCTTC.

This clone has only a few counts. The chain carries TRBV4-2 and TRBJ2-5; 12 positions agree with TRBD2. The V segment lost 2 bases and the J segment 3 bases; nucleotides outside the gene matches: 4. CDR3 length: 16 amino acids. Germline V gives CDR1 LGHNA, CDR2 YNFKEQ. The CDR3 coding sequence is TGTGCCAGCAGCCAATCCGCTAGCGGGAGGGAAGAGACCCAGTACTTC. It specifies CASSQSASGREETQYF.

The chain carries TRBV15 and TRBJ2-3, with a weak D call TRBD2 (6 bases). The CDR3 runs 16 residues. Germline V gene data show CDR1 as LNHNV and CDR2 as YYDKDF (reference sequence). V lost 0 bases and J lost 0, with 10 bases in between. Here the CDR3 reads CATSRDYSGSTDTQYF. The CDR3 DNA is TGTGCCACCAGCAGAGATTATAGCGGTAGCACAGATACGCAGTATTTT. The full variable domain, in which reference TRBV15 and TRBJ2-3 provide the parts outside the CDR3, is DAMVIQNPRYQVTQFGKPVTLSCSQTLNHNVMYWYQQKSSQAPKLLFHYYDKDFNNEADTPDNFQSRRPNTSFCFLDIRSPGLGDTAMYLCATSRDYSGSTDTQYFGPGTRLTVL.

V gene TRBV4-2 combines with J gene TRBJ2-7, with 12 bases lining up with TRBD1. Germline V CDR1 and CDR2: LGHNA, YNFKEQ. CDR3 length: 14 residues. V dropped 4 bases and J dropped 4; count of bases not matched to a gene: 2. The CDR3 DNA sequence: TGTGCCAGCAGCCTGGGACAGGGGGCTTACGAGCAGTACTTC. Translated, it gives CASSLGQGAYEQYF.